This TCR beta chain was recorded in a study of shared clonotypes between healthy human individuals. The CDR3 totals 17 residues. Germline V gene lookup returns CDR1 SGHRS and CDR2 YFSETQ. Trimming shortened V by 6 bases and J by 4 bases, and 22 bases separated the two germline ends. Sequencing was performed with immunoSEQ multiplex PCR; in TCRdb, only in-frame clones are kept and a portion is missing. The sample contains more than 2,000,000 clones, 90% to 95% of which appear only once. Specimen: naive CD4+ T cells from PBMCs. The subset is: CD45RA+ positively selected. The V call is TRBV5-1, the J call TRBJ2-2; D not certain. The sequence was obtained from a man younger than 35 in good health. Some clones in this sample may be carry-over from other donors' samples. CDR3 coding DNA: TGCGCCAGCACCCGGTTGGGGTCCTCAATGGGCACCGGGGAGCTGTTTTTT. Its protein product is CASTRLGSSMGTGELFF.